The 21 T cell receptor beta chains below all came from one sample that was sequenced in a study of T cell changes during pregnancy in multiple sclerosis. The repertoire was sequenced with immunoSEQ multiplex PCR; TCRdb's copy has only in-frame clones and lacks some. This sample has over 50,000 clones, with approximately 89% found just once. The sequencing here drew on peripheral blood, taken in the third trimester of pregnancy. The receptor set was obtained from a female donor in good health, enrolled as a control in a pregnancy study.

The chain joins TRBV7-3 to TRBJ1-1; D uncertain. V lost 3 bases, J lost 2 bases, and 7 bases lay in between. The CDR3 extends over 13 amino acids. CDR1 and CDR2 from the germline V gene are SGHTA and FQGTGA. CDR3 residues: CASSFDSNTEAFF. The CDR3 DNA follows: TGTGCCAGCAGCTTTGACTCAAACACTGAAGCTTTCTTT.

This clone was seen once. V usage is TRBV2 and J usage is TRBJ1-5, with D perhaps matching TRBD1 (6 bases). V was shortened by 4 bases and J by 5 bases, with 9 bases between the two germline ends. The V gene's germline CDR1 is SNHLY and CDR2 FYNNEI. The CDR3 length is 13 residues. The CDR3 loop is CASSGGRDQPQHF. In nucleotides, the CDR3 is TGTGCCAGCAGTGGGGGGCGAGATCAGCCCCAGCATTTT.

The chain combines TRBV6-6 with TRBJ1-1; 7 bases fit TRBD1. The J segment lost 2 bases and the V segment lost 6 bases, leaving 6 bases of the junction unmatched. The CDR3 runs to 14 residues. Germline V CDR1 and CDR2: MNHNY, SVGAGI (reference sequence). The CDR3 sequence: CASSPGTANTEAFF. CDR3 DNA sequence: TGTGCCAGCAGCCCTGGGACAGCAAACACTGAAGCTTTCTTT.

V and J are TRBV28 and TRBJ2-7; D is ambiguous. Trimming cost V 2 bases and J 4 bases, with 9 bases left between them. Germline values: CDR1 MDHEN, CDR2 SYDVKM. The CDR3 runs to 13 residues. The CDR3 DNA reads TGTGCCAGCAGTTTACCCCGGCGGTACGAGCAGTACTTC. Amino acid sequence: CASSLPRRYEQYF.

V and J are TRBV30 and TRBJ1-2; 7 nucleotides agree with TRBD1. In germline, CDR1 is GTSNPN, CDR2 SVGIG (reference sequence). This CDR3 is built from 11 residues. With V trimmed by 8 bases and J by 3 bases, 3 bases remained unmatched. The CDR3 region is CAGDSDYGYTF. In DNA form, the CDR3 reads TGTGCCGGGGACAGTGACTATGGCTACACCTTC.

The chain recombines TRBV18 with TRBJ2-5; 8 bases are a match to TRBD2. The CDR3 length is 14 residues. Trimming at V came to 4 bases and at J to 2 bases, leaving 3 bases not matched to a gene. CDR1 and CDR2 from the germline V gene are KGHSH and LQKENI. The CDR3 protein is CASSQIAGQETQYF. CDR3 DNA sequence: TGTGCCAGCTCACAAATAGCGGGGCAAGAGACCCAGTACTTC.

The chain carries TRBV7-2 and TRBJ2-5, with D possibly being TRBD1 (6 bases). Germline lookup yields CDR1 SGHTA and CDR2 FQGNSA. CDR3 length equals 14 residues. V was pared by 0 bases and J by 2 bases, with 7 bases between. The CDR3 here is CASSLAGQQETQYF. The CDR3 DNA is TGTGCCAGCAGCTTAGCGGGACAACAAGAGACCCAGTACTTC. The full variable domain, rest sourced from reference TRBV7-2 and TRBJ2-5, is GAGVSQSPSNKVTEKGKDVELRCDPISGHTALYWYRQSLGQGLEFLIYFQGNSAPDKSGLPSDRFSAERTGGSVSTLTIQRTQQEDSAVYLCASSLAGQQETQYFGPGTRLLVL.

The V call is TRBV7-2, the J call TRBJ2-7; D unclear. The CDR3 covers 13 residues. The germline V gene has CDR1 SGHTA and CDR2 FQGNSA. Trimming took off 1 base at V and 2 bases at J, with 6 bases between the two ends. DNA for the CDR3: TGTGCCAGCAGCTTAGGCATAGCCTACGAGCAGTACTTC. Protein sequence: CASSLGIAYEQYF. The whole variable domain, filled in from reference TRBV7-2 and TRBJ2-7, reads GAGVSQSPSNKVTEKGKDVELRCDPISGHTALYWYRQSLGQGLEFLIYFQGNSAPDKSGLPSDRFSAERTGGSVSTLTIQRTQQEDSAVYLCASSLGIAYEQYFGPGTRLTVT.

J is TRBJ1-1 and V is TRBV7-2; 7 positions match TRBD1. Per the germline V gene, CDR1 is SGHTA and CDR2 is FQGNSA. Trimming removed 5 bases from V and 4 bases from J; junction bases left unmatched: 7. CDR3 size: 14 residues. The CDR3 spells CASSQWDSGTEAFF. The DNA of the CDR3 is TGTGCCAGCAGCCAGTGGGACAGCGGCACTGAAGCTTTCTTT. The full variable domain, rest sourced from reference TRBV7-2 and TRBJ1-1, is GAGVSQSPSNKVTEKGKDVELRCDPISGHTALYWYRQSLGQGLEFLIYFQGNSAPDKSGLPSDRFSAERTGGSVSTLTIQRTQQEDSAVYLCASSQWDSGTEAFFGQGTRLTVV.

The J gene is TRBJ2-1, the V gene TRBV7-9; 9 bases agree with TRBD1. J gave up 8 bases and V 1 base, and 6 bases lay outside the gene matches. The V gene's germline CDR1 is SEHNR and CDR2 FQNEAQ (reference sequence). The CDR3 is made up of 15 amino acids. The CDR3 coding sequence is TGTGCCAGCAGCTTAGGGGACAGGGTGTGGGATGAGCAGTTCTTC. It translates to CASSLGDRVWDEQFF.

This sequence joins TRBV2 and TRBJ1-2; tentative D call: TRBD1 (6 bases). CDR1 and CDR2 from the germline V gene are SNHLY and FYNNEI. V was trimmed by 4 bases and J by 0 bases, leaving 12 bases between them. The CDR3 contains 15 residues. The CDR3 DNA sequence: TGTGCCAGCAGTGGGCCCCGGGACACTAACTATGGCTACACCTTC. Its translation: CASSGPRDTNYGYTF.

The chain has TRBV15 and TRBJ2-7, with a weak D call TRBD2 (5 bases). With 2 bases removed from V and 6 bases from J, the gap between germline ends came to 11 bases. The germline V gene has CDR1 LNHNV and CDR2 YYDKDF (reference sequence). The CDR3 extends over 13 amino acids. CDR3 DNA sequence: TGTGCCACCAGCAGAACCGGGGATGGCGAGCAGTACTTC. Translation: CATSRTGDGEQYF.

J is TRBJ2-5 and V is TRBV9; 11 bases align to TRBD2. V trimming: 0 bases; J trimming: 5 bases; junction bases outside the gene matches: 6. Germline V gene sequence: CDR1 SGDLS, CDR2 YYNGEE. This CDR3 contains 16 residues. CDR3 region: CASSVEGSGGEETQYF. The CDR3 coding sequence is TGTGCCAGCAGCGTAGAAGGTAGCGGGGGGGAGGAGACCCAGTACTTC.

The chain recombines TRBV23-1 with TRBJ2-7, with TRBD1 identical over 7 bases. TRBV23-1 is an ORF, and what it does is uncertain. Trimming cost V 5 bases and J 4 bases; bases outside gene matches: 11. The CDR3 contains 15 residues. CDR3 amino acids: CASSKTGRRRYEQYF. CDR3 in DNA: TGCGCCAGCAGTAAGACAGGGAGACGGCGTTACGAGCAGTACTTC.

The CDR3 bases are TGTGCCAGCAGCTCCCGTGGAGGGGAGAACACTGAAGCTTTCTTT. Translating gives CASSSRGGENTEAFF. This chain links TRBV7-9 with TRBJ1-1; D is possibly TRBD1 (5 bases). The V and J ends lost 4 bases and 1 base respectively, with 13 bases between them. Germline V gene data show CDR1 as SEHNR and CDR2 as FQNEAQ (reference sequence). The CDR3 runs 15 residues. The full variable domain, completed using reference TRBV7-9 and TRBJ1-1, is DTGVSQNPRHKITKRGQNVTFRCDPISEHNRLYWYRQTLGQGPEFLTYFQNEAQLEKSRLLSDRFSAERPKGSFSTLEIQRTEQGDSAMYLCASSSRGGENTEAFFGQGTRLTVV.

The V and J genes are TRBV7-9 and TRBJ1-4; no clear D gene. Trimming took off 4 bases at V and 0 bases at J, with 6 bases between the two ends. Germline CDR1 reads SEHNR; CDR2 reads FQNEAQ (reference sequence). The CDR3 length is 14 residues. CDR3 in DNA: TGTGCCAGCAGCTCACTTGCAACTAATGAAAAACTGTTTTTT. It yields the protein CASSSLATNEKLFF.

The chain uses TRBV7-8 and TRBJ2-7, with TRBD2 matching over 8 bases. Unmatched junction bases numbered 12, after V lost 5 bases and J lost 3 bases. Germline CDR1 reads SGHVS; CDR2 reads FQNEAQ. The CDR3 spans 16 residues. CDR3 sequence reads: CASSVSGGGGDYEQYF. The CDR3 DNA follows: TGTGCCAGCAGCGTCTCCGGGGGGGGCGGGGACTACGAGCAGTACTTC.

This clone was recorded once. V gene TRBV4-2 combines with J gene TRBJ1-4; 8 positions match TRBD1. The germline gives CDR1 LGHNA, CDR2 YNFKEQ. The CDR3 spans 15 residues. V gave up 0 bases and J gave up 7 bases; unmatched junction bases: 4. The CDR3, as DNA: TGTGCCAGCAGCCAAGACCTACAGGGGGGTGAAAAACTGTTTTTT. It codes for CASSQDLQGGEKLFF.

This clone has just one count. V usage is TRBV7-3 and J usage is TRBJ2-5; TRBD1 agrees at 9 bases. This CDR3 has 14 residues. V trimming: 4 bases; J trimming: 5 bases; junction bases outside the gene matches: 5. Looked up from germline, CDR1 is SGHTA and CDR2 is FQGTGA. CDR3 coding DNA: TGTGCCAGCAGCTCCCGACAGGGGGGGGAGACCCAGTACTTC. It codes for CASSSRQGGETQYF.

The V and J genes are TRBV5-1 and TRBJ2-3, with 8 positions matching TRBD1. The CDR3 totals 17 residues. Germline CDR1 is SGHRS and CDR2 is YFSETQ. The J segment lost 4 bases and the V segment lost 4 bases, leaving 14 bases of the junction unmatched. This CDR3 is CASSPRLGQGSADTQYF. The CDR3 coding sequence is TGCGCCAGCAGCCCTCGATTAGGACAGGGAAGCGCAGATACGCAGTATTTT.

The chain couples TRBV20-1 to TRBJ2-1; D may be TRBD2 (6 bases). Germline V gene data show CDR1 as DFQATT and CDR2 as SNEGSKA (reference sequence). V was clipped by 6 bases and J by 9 bases, with 12 bases between them. CDR3 size: 11 residues. The CDR3 reads CSAQNGGEQFF. The CDR3 nucleotides are TGCAGTGCCCAAAACGGGGGTGAGCAGTTCTTC.